Reported below is one T cell receptor beta chain. The entry originates in a study of blood T cell repertoires in COVID-19. Between the trimmed V and J ends, which lost 0 bases and 3 bases, there was a span of 15 bases. This CDR3 spans 16 amino acids. Germline CDR1 is MNHEY and CDR2 is SMNVEV (reference sequence). Generated by immunoSEQ multiplex PCR, the TCRdb table keeps only in-frame clones and is missing some. Among 45,000 to 70,000 clones, over 70% were seen once, and the ten largest hold roughly 18%. The material sequenced was peripheral blood. This receptor was identified in a woman aged 45-65 years with active or convalescent COVID-19. J is TRBJ2-7 and V is TRBV27; D perhaps matches TRBD2 (5 bases). The CDR3 region has the DNA TGTGCCAGCAGTTTATCAAGGGAGTTGTGGGTCTACGAGCAGTACTTC. Amino acid sequence: CASSLSRELWVYEQYF.